The 21 T cell receptor beta chains in this list originate from one sample, sequenced in a study of blood T cell repertoires in COVID-19 (dated by TCRdb to 2018 to 2021). Libraries were constructed by the immunoSEQ multiplex PCR assay. TCRdb limited this immuneACCESS table to in-frame rearrangements with V and J called. A share of clones is missing; checked studies link under half to unresolved V genes, and the rest is unexplained. Recorded for this sample are 85,000 to 95,000 clones; roughly 87% of them occurred a single time. More than 4.5% of the sample is in the top ten clones. The sample was peripheral blood. The receptors stem from a woman of 80 years or more with active COVID-19.

V and J are TRBV7-3 and TRBJ2-3, with D perhaps matching TRBD2 (6 bases). The germline V gene has CDR1 SGHTA and CDR2 FQGTGA. The CDR3 covers 14 residues. With 0 bases removed from V and 9 bases from J, the gap between germline ends came to 13 bases. The CDR3 loop reads CASSLTLGGRTQYF. The CDR3 DNA sequence: TGTGCCAGCAGCTTAACCCTTGGAGGGAGGACGCAGTATTTT.

V is TRBV11-2 and J is TRBJ1-6; TRBD1 agrees at 8 bases. CDR3 length equals 14 residues. V gave up 5 bases and J gave up 6 bases; unmatched junction bases: 3. Germline loops: CDR1 SGHAT, CDR2 FQNNGV. The CDR3, as DNA: TGTGCCAGCAGCGGGGGACAGGTTAATTCACCCCTCCACTTT. Translating gives CASSGGQVNSPLHF.

The genes are TRBV28 and TRBJ2-5; D is possibly TRBD1 (5 bases). CDR1 and CDR2 from the germline V gene are MDHEN and SYDVKM. The V end was cut by 10 bases, the J end by 4 bases, with 19 bases between. The CDR3 runs to 14 residues. This chain's CDR3 is CATLSRQGRETQYF. As DNA, the CDR3 is TGTGCCACCCTATCCCGGCAGGGCAGAGAGACCCAGTACTTC.

This chain connects TRBV9 to TRBJ2-3; tentatively, D is TRBD2 (5 bases). Trimming took 3 bases from V and 8 from J, leaving 13 bases between them. The CDR3 covers 13 residues. Germline assignment: CDR1 SGDLS and CDR2 YYNGEE. The CDR3 is CASSEGGSGTQYF. As DNA, the CDR3 is TGTGCCAGCAGCGAAGGCGGGTCGGGTACGCAGTATTTT.

The chain recombines TRBV28 with TRBJ2-7; 7 bases line up with TRBD2. V lost 2 bases to trimming and J lost 8 bases; unmatched junction nucleotides: 6. Germline CDR1 and CDR2: MDHEN and SYDVKM. CDR3 size: 13 residues. The CDR3 loop reads CASSLGGLLQQYF. CDR3 nucleotide sequence: TGTGCCAGCAGTTTAGGGGGACTACTTCAGCAGTACTTC.

This chain connects TRBV13 to TRBJ1-4; 7 bases fit TRBD1. After removal of 4 bases from V and 8 bases from J, the junction contained 10 bases not matched to a gene. The CDR3 consists of 15 residues. The germline gives CDR1 PRHDT, CDR2 FYEKMQ (reference sequence). CDR3 coding DNA: TGTGCCAGCAGCTCCCGCAGGGCAGGGGGGGAAAAACTGTTTTTT. This sequence encodes CASSSRRAGGEKLFF.

This clone was found once. This chain uses TRBV9 with TRBJ2-2; D possibly corresponds to TRBD1 (7 bases). Germline CDR1 is SGDLS and CDR2 is YYNGEE. V was pared by 4 bases and J by 5 bases, with 12 bases between. The CDR3 has 14 residues. CDR3: CASSRQGGTGELFF. CDR3 in DNA: TGTGCCAGCAGCCGACAGGGAGGTACCGGGGAGCTGTTTTTT.

This chain connects TRBV18 to TRBJ2-7; tentatively, D is TRBD1 (5 bases). Trimming shortened V by 4 bases and J by 1 base, and 8 bases separated the two germline ends. This CDR3 has 13 residues. The germline V gene has CDR1 KGHSH and CDR2 LQKENI. The CDR3 is CASSQDTSYEQYF. CDR3 bases: TGTGCCAGCTCACAGGACACGTCCTACGAGCAGTACTTC.

The chain links TRBV5-1 to TRBJ1-1; possibly TRBD1 for D (6 bases). Germline CDR1 reads SGHRS; CDR2 reads YFSETQ. The CDR3 length is 14 residues. V was trimmed by 3 bases and J by 9 bases, leaving 18 bases between them. CDR3 region: CASSSTQGNSQAFF. CDR3 nucleotides: TGCGCCAGCAGCTCGACCCAGGGGAACTCGCAAGCTTTCTTT. Full variable domain (outside the CDR3, taken from reference TRBV5-1 and TRBJ1-1): KAGVTQTPRYLIKTRGQQVTLSCSPISGHRSVSWYQQTPGQGLQFLFEYFSETQRNKGNFPGRFSGRQFSNSRSEMNVSTLELGDSALYLCASSSTQGNSQAFFGQGTRLTVV.

The V and J genes are TRBV28 and TRBJ2-6; D remains unclear. The CDR3 is 16 amino acids. V gave up 6 bases and J gave up 2 bases, with 14 bases separating them. The germline V gene has CDR1 MDHEN and CDR2 SYDVKM. The CDR3 bases are TGTGCCAGCAGATTAATTGCAGGAACTGGGGCCAACGTCCTGACTTTC. Amino acid sequence: CASRLIAGTGANVLTF.

The chain has TRBV7-9 and TRBJ1-2; D possibly corresponds to TRBD1 (5 bases). CDR1 and CDR2 (germline): SEHNR, FQNEAQ (reference sequence). V was cut by 4 bases and J by 12 bases, with 18 bases left in between. This CDR3 comprises 13 residues. CDR3 loop: CASSSRREGVHTF. CDR3 nucleotide sequence: TGTGCCAGCAGCTCTCGCCGCGAAGGGGTCCACACCTTC.

This rearrangement joins TRBV6-6 to TRBJ2-1; 16 nucleotides line up with TRBD2. The length of the CDR3 is 17 residues. The J segment lost 7 bases and the V segment lost 5 bases, leaving 8 bases of the junction unmatched. Germline V lookup: CDR1 MNHNY, CDR2 SVGAGI (reference sequence). The CDR3 coding sequence is TGTGCCAGCAGTCCTCCCGGGACTAGCGGGAGGGCGAATGAGCAGTTCTTC. Amino acids: CASSPPGTSGRANEQFF.

The chain has TRBV27 and TRBJ1-2; D is possibly TRBD1 (6 bases). Germline V gives CDR1 MNHEY, CDR2 SMNVEV (reference sequence). V dropped 5 bases and J dropped 8 bases, with 21 bases sitting between them. The length of the CDR3 is 15 residues. This CDR3 reads CASSPNTGQTMGYTF. Here the CDR3 DNA reads TGTGCCAGCAGTCCTAACACGGGACAAACTATGGGCTACACCTTC.

V gene TRBV28 combines with J gene TRBJ2-7; 10 nucleotides line up with TRBD1. The junction had 13 bases not matched to a gene; V was cut back by 4 bases and J by 1 base. The length of the CDR3 is 18 residues. Per germline, CDR1 MDHEN and CDR2 SYDVKM. The CDR3 loop reads CASSSPILRDRGSYEQYF. DNA of the CDR3: TGTGCCAGCAGTTCCCCAATCCTTCGGGACAGGGGATCCTACGAGCAGTACTTC.

The chain recombines TRBV24-1 with TRBJ2-3, with 10 bases matching TRBD1. The CDR3 is 22 residues long. The junction had 27 bases not matched to a gene; V was cut back by 4 bases and J by 6 bases. Germline lookup yields CDR1 KGHDR and CDR2 SFDVKD. This CDR3 is CATSDTTPGTGASGAPRDTQYF. For the CDR3, the DNA is TGTGCCACCAGTGACACGACGCCCGGGACAGGGGCATCCGGGGCCCCACGGGATACGCAGTATTTT.

The gene calls are TRBV7-2 and TRBJ2-2; tentatively, D is TRBD2 (5 bases). Trimming took off 5 bases at V and 2 bases at J, with 15 bases between the two ends. Looked up from germline, CDR1 is SGHTA and CDR2 is FQGNSA. CDR3 length: 16 amino acids. CDR3 nucleotides: TGTGCCAGCAGCATAGGACGACTATCCAACACCGGGGAGCTGTTTTTT. Translated, it gives CASSIGRLSNTGELFF.

V usage is TRBV28 and J usage is TRBJ2-7, with 9 positions matching TRBD1. The length of the CDR3 is 15 residues. V was pared by 3 bases and J by 2 bases, with 5 bases of the junction left unmatched. Germline V gene lookup returns CDR1 MDHEN and CDR2 SYDVKM. CDR3 residues: CASSLTDRGPYEQYF. The CDR3 DNA sequence: TGTGCCAGCAGTTTGACGGACAGGGGACCCTACGAGCAGTACTTC.

The rearrangement links TRBV28 to TRBJ1-3, with TRBD1 identical over 10 bases. The CDR3 is 16 residues long. CDR1 is MDHEN, CDR2 SYDVKM, per germline. With 5 bases clipped from V and 2 bases from J, the junction kept 6 bases outside the gene matches. CDR3 sequence: CASSPTGTGAGNTIYF. CDR3 nucleotides: TGTGCCAGCAGTCCAACCGGGACAGGGGCTGGAAACACCATATATTTT. The full variable domain, completed using reference TRBV28 and TRBJ1-3, is DVKVTQSSRYLVKRTGEKVFLECVQDMDHENMFWYRQDPGLGLRLIYFSYDVKMKEKGDIPEGYSVSREKKERFSLILESASTNQTSMYLCASSPTGTGAGNTIYFGEGSWLTVV.

V and J are TRBV5-1 and TRBJ2-2; D is possibly TRBD2 (6 bases). The CDR3 has 16 amino acids. Trimming stripped 2 bases from V and 5 bases from J, with 16 bases between. Germline lookup yields CDR1 SGHRS and CDR2 YFSETQ. The CDR3 reads CASSFGRQGVTGELFF. CDR3 in DNA: TGCGCCAGCAGCTTTGGGAGGCAGGGAGTTACCGGGGAGCTGTTTTTT.

V usage is TRBV12-3 or TRBV12-4 and J usage is TRBJ2-7, with a tentative D call TRBD2 (5 bases). V was clipped by 6 bases and J by 6 bases, with 12 bases between them. There are 12 residues in the CDR3. CDR3 in amino acids: CASSRTVLEQYF. The CDR3 DNA follows: TGTGCCAGCAGCCGGACTGTACTCGAGCAGTACTTC.

The CDR3 bases are TGTGCCAGCAGCCCTGGGACTAGCGACGAGCAGTACTTC. The encoded protein is CASSPGTSDEQYF. This chain uses TRBV5-5 with TRBJ2-7; 10 bases match TRBD2. Germline CDR1 SGHKS, CDR2 YYEKEE (reference sequence). CDR3 size: 13 residues. The J segment lost 5 bases and the V segment lost 4 bases, leaving 3 bases of the junction unmatched.